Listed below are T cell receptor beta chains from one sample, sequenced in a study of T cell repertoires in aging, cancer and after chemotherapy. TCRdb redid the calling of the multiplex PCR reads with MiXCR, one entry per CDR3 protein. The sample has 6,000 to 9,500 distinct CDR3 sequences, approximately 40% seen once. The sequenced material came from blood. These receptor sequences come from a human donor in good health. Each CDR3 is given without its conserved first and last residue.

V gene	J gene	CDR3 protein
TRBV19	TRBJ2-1	ASKEDSTYNEQF
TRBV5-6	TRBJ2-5	ASSFPYGGTSKETQY
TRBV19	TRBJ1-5	ASSMGPPGQPQH
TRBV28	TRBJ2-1	ASSRTRPSGEQF
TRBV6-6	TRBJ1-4	ASSAARLSTNEKLF
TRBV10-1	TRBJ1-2	ASSEWSYGYT
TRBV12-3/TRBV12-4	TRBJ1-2	ASSFEGFAYGYT
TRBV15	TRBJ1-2	ATTPGQGANYGYT
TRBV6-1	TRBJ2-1	ASRGVANSYNEQF
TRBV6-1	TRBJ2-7	ASRVETRGPEQY
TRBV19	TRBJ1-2	ASSTGRLDGYT
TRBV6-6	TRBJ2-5	ASSPGRETQY
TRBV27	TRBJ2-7	ASSLMGTTTYEQY
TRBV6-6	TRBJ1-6	ASSYQTAPLH
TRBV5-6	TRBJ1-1	ASHSFDRGRIEAF
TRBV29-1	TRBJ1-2	SGVEATLYGYT
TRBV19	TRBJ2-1	ASSPWFRGRDYNEQF
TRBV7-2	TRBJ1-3	ASSLSPNTIY
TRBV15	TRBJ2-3	PTNRGGGGVTDTQY
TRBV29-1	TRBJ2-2	SVASGKYTGELF
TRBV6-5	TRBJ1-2	ASSYSNRGGGYT
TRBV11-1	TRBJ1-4	ASSLIGHSTNEKLF
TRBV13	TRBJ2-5	ASSPEPEETQY
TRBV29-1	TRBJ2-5	IAGGGLAGTAETQY
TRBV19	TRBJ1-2	ASDPGPRGYGYT
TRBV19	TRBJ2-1	ASSIVASAYNEQF
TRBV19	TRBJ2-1	ASILHEQF
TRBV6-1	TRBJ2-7	ASAGGPYEQY
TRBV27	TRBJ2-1	ASRPSSGTWNEQF
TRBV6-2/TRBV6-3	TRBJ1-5	ASSYGTDNQPQH
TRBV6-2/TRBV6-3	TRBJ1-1	ASSYSLGRGVYTEAF
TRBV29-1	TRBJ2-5	SVGPGAGGETQY
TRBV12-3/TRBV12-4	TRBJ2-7	ASGPQGSRGYEQY
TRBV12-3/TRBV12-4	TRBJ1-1	ASSLRGGSTEAF
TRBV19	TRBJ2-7	ASSIQASAYEQY
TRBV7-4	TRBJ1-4	ASSPLQGEKLF
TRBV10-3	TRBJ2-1	AISVSSGSNEQF
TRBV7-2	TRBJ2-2	ASSPQGALNTGELF
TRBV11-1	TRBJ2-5	ASSLNQETQY
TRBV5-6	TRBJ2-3	ASSLGSFGTDTQY
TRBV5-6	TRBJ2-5	ASSLRRGGETQY
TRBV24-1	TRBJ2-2	ATSDLPAGAGGELF
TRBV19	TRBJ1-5	ASSIWTVPQH
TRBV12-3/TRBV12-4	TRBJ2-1	ASSLAGSYNEQF
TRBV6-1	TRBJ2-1	ASSELTVTGEQF
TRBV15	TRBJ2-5	ATSQATWETQY
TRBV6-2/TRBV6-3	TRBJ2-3	ASSWTSGGADTQY
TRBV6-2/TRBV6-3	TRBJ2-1	ASSPSDGGSYNEQF
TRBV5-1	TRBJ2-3	ASSFRTSGSADTQY
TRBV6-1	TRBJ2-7	ATSGNRGRTYEQY
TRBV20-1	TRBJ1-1	SAPPGSTTEAF
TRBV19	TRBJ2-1	ASSIDWGLAGNNEQF
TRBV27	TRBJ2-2	ASSPDPGELF
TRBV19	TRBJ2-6	ASSTGEGSGANVLT
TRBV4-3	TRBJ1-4	ASSQEAPPTNEKLF
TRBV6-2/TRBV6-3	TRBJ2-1	ASSASGTGLF
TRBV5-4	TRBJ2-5	ASSLESYQETQY
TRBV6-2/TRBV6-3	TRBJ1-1	ASSLMIGGTEAF
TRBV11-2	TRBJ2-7	ASSETGQFNEQY
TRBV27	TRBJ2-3	ASSVGLAGSYTQY